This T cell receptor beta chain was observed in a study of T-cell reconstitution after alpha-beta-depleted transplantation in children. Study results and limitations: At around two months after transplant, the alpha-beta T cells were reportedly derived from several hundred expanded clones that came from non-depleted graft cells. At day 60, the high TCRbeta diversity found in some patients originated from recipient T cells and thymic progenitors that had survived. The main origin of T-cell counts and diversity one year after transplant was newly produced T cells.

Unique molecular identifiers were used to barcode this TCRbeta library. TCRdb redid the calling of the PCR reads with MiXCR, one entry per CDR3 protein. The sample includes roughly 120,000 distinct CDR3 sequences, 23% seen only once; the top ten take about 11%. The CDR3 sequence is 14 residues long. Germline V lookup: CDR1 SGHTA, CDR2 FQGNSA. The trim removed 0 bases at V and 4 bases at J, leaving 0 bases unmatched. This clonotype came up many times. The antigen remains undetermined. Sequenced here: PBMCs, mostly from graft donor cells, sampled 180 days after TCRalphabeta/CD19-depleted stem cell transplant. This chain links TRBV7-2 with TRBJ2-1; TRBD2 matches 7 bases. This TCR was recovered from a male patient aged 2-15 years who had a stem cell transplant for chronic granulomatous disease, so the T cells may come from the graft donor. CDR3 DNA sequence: TGTGCCAGCAGCTTAGCGGGGGGGTACAATGAGCAGTTCTTC. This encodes CASSLAGGYNEQFF.